These 2 T cell receptor beta chains originate from one sample sequenced in a study of blood T cell repertoires in COVID-19. The repertoire was sequenced with immunoSEQ multiplex PCR; TCRdb's copy has only in-frame clones and lacks some. The data contain roughly 220,000 clones, around 84% of them singletons. Sequences were obtained from peripheral blood. Receptors originate from a man aged 25 to 40 with active or convalescent COVID-19.

The genes are TRBV11-2 and TRBJ2-3; TRBD2 is a possible D gene (5 bases). The V end lost 3 bases, the J end lost 1 base, and 11 bases lay between the germline ends. The length of the CDR3 is 15 residues. The V gene's germline CDR1 is SGHAT and CDR2 FQNNGV. The CDR3 is CASSFTGGRTDTQYF. In DNA form, the CDR3 reads TGTGCCAGCAGCTTTACCGGAGGCCGCACAGATACGCAGTATTTT.

The genes are TRBV3-1 (or the pseudogene TRBV3-2) and TRBJ1-6, with a weak D call TRBD1 (6 bases). The germline CDR1 and CDR2 sequences are LGHDT and YNNKEL (reference sequence). The CDR3 spans 18 residues. V lost 3 bases to trimming and J lost 0 bases, with 15 bases between them. The CDR3 sequence is CASSQEPGQSSYNSPLHF. CDR3 coding DNA: TGTGCCAGCAGCCAGGAACCTGGACAGAGCTCCTATAATTCACCCCTCCACTTT.